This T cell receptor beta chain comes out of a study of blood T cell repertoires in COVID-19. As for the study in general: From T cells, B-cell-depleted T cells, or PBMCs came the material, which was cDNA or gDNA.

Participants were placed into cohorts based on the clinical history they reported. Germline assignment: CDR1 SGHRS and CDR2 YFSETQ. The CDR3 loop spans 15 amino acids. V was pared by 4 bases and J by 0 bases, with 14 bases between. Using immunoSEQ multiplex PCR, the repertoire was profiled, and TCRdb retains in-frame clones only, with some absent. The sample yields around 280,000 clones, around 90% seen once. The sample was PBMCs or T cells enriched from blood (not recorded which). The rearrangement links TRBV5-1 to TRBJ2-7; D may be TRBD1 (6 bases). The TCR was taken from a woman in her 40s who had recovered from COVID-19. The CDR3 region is CASSVGQLVSYEQYF. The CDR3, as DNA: TGCGCCAGCAGCGTGGGACAATTAGTCTCCTACGAGCAGTACTTC. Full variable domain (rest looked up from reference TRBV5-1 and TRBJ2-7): KAGVTQTPRYLIKTRGQQVTLSCSPISGHRSVSWYQQTPGQGLQFLFEYFSETQRNKGNFPGRFSGRQFSNSRSEMNVSTLELGDSALYLCASSVGQLVSYEQYFGPGTRLTVT.